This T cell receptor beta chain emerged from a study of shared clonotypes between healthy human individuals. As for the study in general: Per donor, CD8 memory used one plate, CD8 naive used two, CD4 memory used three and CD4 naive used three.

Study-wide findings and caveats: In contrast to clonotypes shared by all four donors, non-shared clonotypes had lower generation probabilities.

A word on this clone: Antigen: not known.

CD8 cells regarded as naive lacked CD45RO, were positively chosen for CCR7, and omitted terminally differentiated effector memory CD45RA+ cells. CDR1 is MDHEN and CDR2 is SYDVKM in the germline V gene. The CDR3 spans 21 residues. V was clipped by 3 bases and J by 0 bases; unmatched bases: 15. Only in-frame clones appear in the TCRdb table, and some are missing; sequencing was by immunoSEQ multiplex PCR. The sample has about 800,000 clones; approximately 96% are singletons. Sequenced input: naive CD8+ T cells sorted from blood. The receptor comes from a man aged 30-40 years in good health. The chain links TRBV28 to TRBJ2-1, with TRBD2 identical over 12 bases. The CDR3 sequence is CASSFPTPGLAGAVSYNEQFF. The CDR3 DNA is TGTGCCAGCAGTTTCCCAACCCCGGGACTAGCGGGTGCGGTCTCCTACAATGAGCAGTTCTTC.